This section outlines one T cell receptor beta chain sequence together with its context. Antigen: not known. The data were obtained in a study of CD8+ T cells in alopecia areata. Study overall: In an open-label trial, patients got 5 to 10 mg tofacitinib twice daily.

T lymphocytes (CD4+ and CD8+) were sorted from PBMCs. Points from the study as a whole: Alopecia totalis/universalis scalp especially showed more expanded CD8+ clones than normal scalp. Sequence data from scalp samples additionally include resident alphabeta T cells of normal skin.

The authors extracted RNA and reverse transcribed it into cDNA as the sequencing template. Method: immunoSEQ multiplex PCR; TCRdb's copy keeps in-frame clones and lacks some. Of about 250,000 clones in the sample, approximately 61% were seen once. This clonotype originated in a human donor with alopecia areata. This material consisted of CD4+ T cells sorted from blood, taken at week 0.

The CDR3 reads CAWFRRTAYGYTF. The CDR3 nucleotides are TGTGCCTGGTTCAGGAGGACAGCCTATGGCTACACCTTC. The chain employs TRBV30 and TRBJ1-2; maybe TRBD1 (6 bases). The CDR3 contains 13 residues. Germline V gene data show CDR1 as GTSNPN and CDR2 as SVGIG (reference sequence). Trimming removed 5 bases from V and 4 bases from J, with 14 bases in between.